The TCR beta chain under discussion was sequenced for a study of blood T cells in healthy people across ages. General study findings and limits: Aged donors had fewer naive CD4+ cells and lower diversity than long-lived donors. Lack of knowledge of donor CMV status possibly confounded expanded clonotype changes.

Germline CDR1 is MNHNY and CDR2 is SVGAGI (reference sequence). The V end was cut by 2 bases, the J end by 5 bases, with 9 bases between. This CDR3 contains 14 residues. The authors ran a second PCR of about 6 to 12 cycles using a sample-barcoded 5' primer and a J-beta primer mix. MiXCR was run by TCRdb on the 5' RACE reads, yielding one entry per CDR3 protein. Altogether some 860,000 distinct CDR3 sequences are present, around 50% being singletons, with the ten largest covering roughly 24%. This clonotype was counted between two and nine times. Its antigen is as yet unknown. Sequencing was carried out using blood. The gene calls are TRBV6-6 and TRBJ1-4; no clear D gene. The TCR sequence derives from a man aged 40-49 years in good health. This CDR3 is CASSYGQINEKLFF. Written as DNA, the CDR3 is TGTGCCAGCAGTTACGGGCAGATAAATGAAAAACTGTTTTTT.